This passage covers 19 T cell receptor beta chains from one sample sequenced in a study of neurological immune-mediated disorders. TCRdb ran MiXCR on the 5' RACE reads and lists one entry per CDR3 protein. The sample yields tens of thousands of distinct CDR3 sequences, around 4.5% seen once. The sequencing input was PBMCs. The receptors stem from a young man in good health.

This clonotype was detected many times. V gene TRBV20-1 combines with J gene TRBJ2-1; 10 bases match TRBD2. The V gene's germline CDR1 is DFQATT and CDR2 SNEGSKA (reference sequence). This CDR3 region has 12 residues. Unmatched junction bases numbered 4, after V lost 5 bases and J lost 9 bases. In nucleotides, the CDR3 is TGCAGTGCTCCAGCGGGGGGGCTTGAGCAGTTCTTC. Residues: CSAPAGGLEQFF.

This clonotype has ten or more counts. This chain joins TRBV29-1 and TRBJ1-1; no firm D call. The germline gives CDR1 SQVTM, CDR2 ANQGSEA. V was pared by 7 bases and J by 7 bases, with 16 bases between. The CDR3 totals 12 residues. Here the CDR3 reads CSARGEAGEAFF. The CDR3 DNA sequence: TGCAGCGCTCGGGGAGAGGCGGGTGAAGCTTTCTTT. Combining the CDR3 with reference TRBV29-1 and TRBJ1-1 gives the whole variable domain SAVISQKPSRDICQRGTSLTIQCQVDSQVTMMFWYRQQPGQSLTLIATANQGSEATYESGFVIDKFPISRPNLTFSTLTVSNMSPEDSSIYLCSARGEAGEAFFGQGTRLTVV.

The table lists this clonotype with many counts. The chain is built from TRBV5-5 and TRBJ1-5; a possible D gene is TRBD1 (5 bases). Per the germline V gene, CDR1 is SGHKS and CDR2 is YYEKEE (reference sequence). The CDR3 contains 14 residues. The V end was cut by 6 bases, the J end by 7 bases, with 17 bases between. DNA for the CDR3: TGTGCCAGCACCGTAGGGGAGGGTGTCCAGCCCCAGCATTTT. It specifies CASTVGEGVQPQHF.

This clonotype was recorded at least ten times. The rearrangement joins TRBV7-2 to TRBJ2-7, with D unresolved. The CDR3 has 11 amino acids. The V gene lost 2 bases and the J gene lost 10 bases, with 9 bases spanning the gap. CDR1 is SGHTA and CDR2 is FQGNSA in the germline V gene. CDR3 nucleotides: TGTGCCAGCAGCTTATTCAGAGAACAGTACTTC. Its protein product is CASSLFREQYF.

This clonotype was detected ten times or more. The chain combines TRBV6-2 or TRBV6-3 with TRBJ2-3; 13 nucleotides align to TRBD2. Germline V gene data show CDR1 as MNHEY and CDR2 as SVGEGT. The CDR3 has 18 amino acids. Germline trimming cut 6 bases from V and 2 bases from J; bases unmatched to any gene: 11. DNA for the CDR3: TGTGCCAGCAGCCTCGGTGGACTAGCGGGGGTCCACACAGATACGCAGTATTTT. Translating gives CASSLGGLAGVHTDTQYF.

This clonotype was counted at least ten times. The chain uses TRBV6-6 and TRBJ1-1; D uncertain. Germline CDR1 MNHNY, CDR2 SVGAGI (reference sequence). This CDR3 region has 16 residues. With 4 bases removed from V and 6 bases from J, the gap between germline ends came to 21 bases. CDR3 in DNA: TGTGCCAGCAGTTTTATACCGGGGTCCCACCTCGCTGAAGCTTTCTTT. Translation gives CASSFIPGSHLAEAFF.

There are many counts of this clonotype. The chain links TRBV6-2 or TRBV6-3 to TRBJ1-2; unclear D gene. CDR1 MNHEY and CDR2 SVGEGT come from the germline V gene. This CDR3 spans 11 amino acids. V dropped 2 bases and J dropped 8 bases, with 6 bases sitting between them. In nucleotides, the CDR3 is TGTGCCAGCAGTTACGGGCAGGGCTACACCTTC. Residues: CASSYGQGYTF.

This clonotype was recorded at least ten times. This chain joins TRBV7-9 and TRBJ2-5, with D hard to call. V was pared by 1 base and J by 5 bases, with 11 bases between. Germline V gene data show CDR1 as SEHNR and CDR2 as FQNEAQ (reference sequence). The CDR3 covers 14 residues. This CDR3 reads CASSLDLPAETQYF. CDR3 in DNA: TGTGCCAGCAGCTTAGACCTCCCCGCCGAGACCCAGTACTTC.

This clonotype was recorded many times. The rearrangement joins TRBV20-1 to TRBJ1-6; D may be TRBD1 (6 bases). V shed 3 bases and J shed 12 bases, with 21 bases lying between them. The germline V gene has CDR1 DFQATT and CDR2 SNEGSKA (reference sequence). The CDR3 totals 15 residues. CDR3 sequence: CSARDRGAGTRPLHF. CDR3 nucleotide sequence: TGCAGTGCTAGGGACCGGGGGGCAGGGACACGACCCCTCCACTTT.

This clonotype was seen at least ten times. The rearrangement links TRBV20-1 to TRBJ2-2, with D hard to call. The ends were cut back, 2 bases at V and 1 base at J, with 5 bases in the middle. Germline V gene data show CDR1 as DFQATT and CDR2 as SNEGSKA (reference sequence). The CDR3 spans 13 residues. CDR3 bases: TGCAGTGCTAGAAACAGGAACACCGGGGAGCTGTTTTTT. This encodes CSARNRNTGELFF.

There are many counts of this clonotype. The chain carries TRBV6-5 and TRBJ1-1; 7 bases fit TRBD1. After removal of 0 bases from V and 2 bases from J, the junction contained 12 bases not matched to a gene. Germline CDR1 reads MNHEY; CDR2 reads SVGAGI. The CDR3 length is 18 residues. CDR3 sequence: CASSYSKVRWDSNTEAFF. The CDR3 DNA reads TGTGCCAGCAGTTACTCGAAGGTTCGGTGGGACAGTAACACTGAAGCTTTCTTT.

This clonotype occurred many times. J is TRBJ2-7 and V is TRBV7-9; tentatively, D is TRBD2 (5 bases). CDR3 size: 11 residues. V gave up 11 bases and J gave up 5 bases, with 13 bases separating them. Germline CDR1 is SEHNR and CDR2 is FQNEAQ (reference sequence). As DNA, the CDR3 is TGTGCCGACGGGGAGATCCACGAGCAGTACTTC. This codes for CADGEIHEQYF.

This clonotype was recorded many times. The chain combines TRBV5-1 with TRBJ1-6; possibly TRBD1 for D (6 bases). From germline, CDR1 is SGHRS and CDR2 YFSETQ. Deletions cut 2 bases from V and 8 bases from J, with 11 bases between. There are 14 residues in the CDR3. The CDR3 region has the DNA TGCGCCAGCAGCTTCGGAGGGGGGGATTCACCCCTCCACTTT. The encoded protein is CASSFGGGDSPLHF.

This clonotype was seen at least ten times. The V and J genes are TRBV12-3 or TRBV12-4 and TRBJ2-7; TRBD1 matches 7 bases. CDR3 length: 13 residues. J was trimmed by 2 bases and V by 5 bases; bases with no gene match: 3. The chain's CDR3 is CASSRQGPYEQYF. CDR3 nucleotide sequence: TGTGCCAGCAGTCGACAGGGTCCCTACGAGCAGTACTTC.

This clonotype was seen at least ten times. The chain employs TRBV5-1 and TRBJ1-2, with D possibly being TRBD1 (6 bases). Germline V gives CDR1 SGHRS, CDR2 YFSETQ. V was shortened by 0 bases and J by 2 bases, with 14 bases between the two germline ends. CDR3 size: 16 residues. In DNA, the CDR3 is TGCGCCAGCAGCTTGGCCGGAACAGGGAGAAACTATGGCTACACCTTC. It yields the protein CASSLAGTGRNYGYTF.

This clonotype was seen many times. V is TRBV5-6 and J is TRBJ1-4; D remains ambiguous. Trimming removed 4 bases at V and 8 bases at J, with 15 bases between. Germline CDR1 is SGHDT and CDR2 is YYEEEE. The CDR3 loop spans 14 amino acids. CDR3 protein: CASSRLRQDEKLFF. CDR3 DNA sequence: TGTGCCAGCAGCCGGCTGCGGCAGGACGAAAAACTGTTTTTT.

This clonotype was observed many times. The chain recombines TRBV6-6 with TRBJ2-7, with 9 positions matching TRBD1. V shed 5 bases, J shed 4 bases, and the junction held 9 bases outside the gene matches. CDR1 is MNHNY, CDR2 SVGAGI, per germline (reference sequence). The CDR3 runs 15 residues. CDR3 amino acids: CASSVTGGASYEQYF. The DNA of the CDR3 is TGTGCCAGCAGTGTAACAGGGGGCGCGAGTTACGAGCAGTACTTC.

There are many counts of this clonotype. V and J are TRBV18 and TRBJ2-7; 8 positions match TRBD2. V was pared by 3 bases and J by 1 base, with 5 bases of the junction left unmatched. CDR1 KGHSH and CDR2 LQKENI come from the germline V gene. This CDR3 is built from 15 residues. CDR3 DNA sequence: TGTGCCAGCTCACCCCTGACTAGCGTGTCCTACGAGCAGTACTTC. As protein: CASSPLTSVSYEQYF.

This clonotype has at least ten counts. The CDR3 reads CSAPTLMGEQYF. The DNA for the CDR3 is TGCAGTGCCCCTACTCTTATGGGCGAGCAGTACTTC. The V gene is TRBV20-1, the J gene TRBJ2-7; D is ambiguous. Germline V CDR1 and CDR2: DFQATT, SNEGSKA (reference sequence). CDR3 length: 12 amino acids. V shed 6 bases and J shed 6 bases, with 15 bases lying between them.